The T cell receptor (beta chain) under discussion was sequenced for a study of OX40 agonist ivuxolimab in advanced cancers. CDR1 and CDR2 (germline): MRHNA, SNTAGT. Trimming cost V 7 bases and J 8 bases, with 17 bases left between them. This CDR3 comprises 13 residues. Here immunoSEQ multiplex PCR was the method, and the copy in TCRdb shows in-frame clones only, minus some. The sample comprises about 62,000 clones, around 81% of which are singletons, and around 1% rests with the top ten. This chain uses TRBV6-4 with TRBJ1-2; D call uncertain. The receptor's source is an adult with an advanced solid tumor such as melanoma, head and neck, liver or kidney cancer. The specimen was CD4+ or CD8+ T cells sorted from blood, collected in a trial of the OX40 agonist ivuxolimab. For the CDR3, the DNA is TGTGCCAGCATCATATGGCCTCGCTGGGGCTACACCTTC. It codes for CASIIWPRWGYTF.